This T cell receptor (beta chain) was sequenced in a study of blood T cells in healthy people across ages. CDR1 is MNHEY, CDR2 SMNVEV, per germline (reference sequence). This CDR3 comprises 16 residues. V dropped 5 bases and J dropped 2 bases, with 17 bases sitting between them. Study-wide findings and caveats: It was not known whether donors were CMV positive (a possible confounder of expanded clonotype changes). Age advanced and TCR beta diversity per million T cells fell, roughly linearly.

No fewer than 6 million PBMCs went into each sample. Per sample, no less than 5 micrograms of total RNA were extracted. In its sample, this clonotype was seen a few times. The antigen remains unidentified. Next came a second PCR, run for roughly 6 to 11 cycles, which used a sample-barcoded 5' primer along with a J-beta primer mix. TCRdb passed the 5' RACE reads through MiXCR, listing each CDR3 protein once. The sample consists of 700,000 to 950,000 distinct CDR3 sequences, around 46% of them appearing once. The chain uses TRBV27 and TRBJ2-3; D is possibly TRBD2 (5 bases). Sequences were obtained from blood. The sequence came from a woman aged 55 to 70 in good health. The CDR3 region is CASSAQDSWFTDTQYF. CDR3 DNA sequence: TGTGCCAGCAGTGCGCAGGACTCCTGGTTCACAGATACGCAGTATTTT.